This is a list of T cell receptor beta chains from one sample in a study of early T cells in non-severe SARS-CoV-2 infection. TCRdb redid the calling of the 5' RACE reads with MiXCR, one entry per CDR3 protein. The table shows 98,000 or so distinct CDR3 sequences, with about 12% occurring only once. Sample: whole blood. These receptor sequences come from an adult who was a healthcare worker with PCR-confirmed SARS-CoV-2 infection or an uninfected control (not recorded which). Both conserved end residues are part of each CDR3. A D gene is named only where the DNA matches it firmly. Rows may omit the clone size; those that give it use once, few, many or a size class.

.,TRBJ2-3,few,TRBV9,CASSATGTHPGTDTQYF,TGTGCCAGCAGCGCGACCGGGACCCACCCTGGCACAGATACGCAGTATTTT
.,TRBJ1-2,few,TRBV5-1,CASSRGEGLGYTF,TGCGCCAGCAGCCGAGGTGAGGGGCTGGGCTACACCTTC
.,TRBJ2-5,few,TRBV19,CASRGLGETQYF,TGTGCCAGTAGGGGTCTAGGAGAGACCCAGTACTTC
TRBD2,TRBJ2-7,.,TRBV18,CASSRLAGGSSSYEQYF,TGTGCCAGCTCACGACTAGCGGGAGGTTCGAGCTCCTACGAGCAGTACTTC
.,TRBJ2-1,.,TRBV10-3,CAISGLAGISYNEQFF,TGTGCCATCAGTGGACTGGCTGGGATCTCCTACAATGAGCAGTTCTTC
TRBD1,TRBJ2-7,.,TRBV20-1,CSARDPGTGSYEQYF,TGCAGTGCTAGAGACCCCGGGACAGGGTCCTACGAGCAGTACTTC
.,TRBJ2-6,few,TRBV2,CASSRTADSGANVLTF,TGTGCCAGCAGTAGGACAGCGGACTCTGGGGCCAACGTCCTGACTTTC
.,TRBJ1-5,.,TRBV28,CASGGQPQHF,TGTGCCAGCGGGGGTCAGCCCCAGCATTTT
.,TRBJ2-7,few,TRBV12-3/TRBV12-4,CASSTGPYEQYF,TGTGCCAGCAGCACAGGGCCCTACGAGCAGTACTTC
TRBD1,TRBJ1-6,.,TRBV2,CASSAFRDRGYSPLHF,TGTGCCAGCAGCGCATTCCGGGACAGGGGCTATTCACCCCTCCACTTT